This T cell receptor (beta chain) appears in the sequencing data of a study of early T cells in non-severe SARS-CoV-2 infection. At the level of the study: Sequencing of bulk RNA from unsorted whole blood was done, without chain pairing.

CDR1 is SGHNT and CDR2 is YYREEE in the germline V gene (reference sequence). This CDR3 contains 14 residues. The V end was cut by 1 base, the J end by 4 bases, with 11 bases between. Individually, cDNA molecules had unique molecular identifiers attached to them. One entry per CDR3 protein, called by TCRdb with MiXCR from the 5' RACE reads. The profile shows 60,000 or so distinct CDR3 sequences, roughly an eighth of them singletons. The rearrangement joins TRBV5-4 to TRBJ1-1, with D perhaps matching TRBD1 (5 bases). Sequencing was carried out using whole blood. The TCR sequence derives from an adult who was a healthcare worker with PCR-confirmed SARS-CoV-2 infection or an uninfected control (not recorded which). CDR3 in DNA: TGTGCCAGCAGCTTGAAAGGTGGGGCCACTGAAGCTTTCTTT. It is translated as CASSLKGGATEAFF.